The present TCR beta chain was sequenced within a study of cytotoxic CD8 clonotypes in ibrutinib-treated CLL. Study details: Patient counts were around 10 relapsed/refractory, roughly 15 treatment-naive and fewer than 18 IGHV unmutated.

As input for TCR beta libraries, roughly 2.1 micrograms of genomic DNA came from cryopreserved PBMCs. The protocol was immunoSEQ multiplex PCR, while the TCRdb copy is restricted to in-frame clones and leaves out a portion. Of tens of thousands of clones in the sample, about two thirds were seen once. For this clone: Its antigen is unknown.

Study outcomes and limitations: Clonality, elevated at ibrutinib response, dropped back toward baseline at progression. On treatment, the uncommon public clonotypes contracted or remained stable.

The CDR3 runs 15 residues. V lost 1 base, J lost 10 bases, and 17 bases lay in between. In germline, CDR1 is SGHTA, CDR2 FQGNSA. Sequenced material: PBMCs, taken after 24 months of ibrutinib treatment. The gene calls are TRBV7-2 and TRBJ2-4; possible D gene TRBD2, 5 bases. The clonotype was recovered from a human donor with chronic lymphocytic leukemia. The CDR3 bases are TGTGCCAGCAGCTTAGAATTAGGGCGCCGGGGAATTCAGTACTTC. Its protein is CASSLELGRRGIQYF. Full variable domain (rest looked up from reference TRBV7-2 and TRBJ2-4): GAGVSQSPSNKVTEKGKDVELRCDPISGHTALYWYRQSLGQGLEFLIYFQGNSAPDKSGLPSDRFSAERTGGSVSTLTIQRTQQEDSAVYLCASSLELGRRGIQYFGAGTRLSVL.